Following are 17 T cell receptor beta chains from one sample sequenced in a study of blood T cell repertoires in COVID-19. Assay: immunoSEQ multiplex PCR; the TCRdb copy retains only in-frame clones and omits some. The sample shows a few hundred thousand clones, approximately 86% of them seen only once. The sample taken for sequencing was PBMCs or T cells enriched from blood (not recorded which). The receptors stem from a woman aged 40-49 years with acute COVID-19.

The J gene is TRBJ1-4, the V gene TRBV3-1 (or the pseudogene TRBV3-2); 8 bases map to TRBD1. The CDR3 has 15 amino acids. Germline loops: CDR1 LGHDT, CDR2 YNNKEL (reference sequence). The V segment lost 4 bases and the J segment 5 bases; nucleotides outside the gene matches: 6. The CDR3 nucleotides read TGTGCCAGCAGCCGCCGGGGGGACAGGAATGAAAAACTGTTTTTT. This translates into CASSRRGDRNEKLFF.

The J gene is TRBJ2-3, the V gene TRBV15; TRBD2 matches 13 bases. Germline CDR1 LNHNV, CDR2 YYDKDF (reference sequence). The CDR3 has 15 residues. The trim removed 4 bases at V and 5 bases at J, leaving 3 bases unmatched. The CDR3 coding sequence is TGTGCCACCAGCAAGGGACTAGCGGGAATAGATACGCAGTATTTT. Translated: CATSKGLAGIDTQYF.

The rearrangement uses TRBV6-5 and TRBJ2-5, with 8 bases that match TRBD1. From germline, CDR1 is MNHEY and CDR2 SVGAGI. The ends lost 7 bases at V and 3 bases at J; junction bases unmatched: 1. This CDR3 is built from 12 residues. CDR3 coding DNA: TGTGCCAGCACAGGGGGCAAAGAGACCCAGTACTTC. Translated, it gives CASTGGKETQYF.

The chain has TRBV6-5 and TRBJ2-1; unclear D gene. Germline CDR1 reads MNHEY; CDR2 reads SVGAGI. V was cut by 5 bases and J by 7 bases, with 9 bases left in between. The CDR3 covers 12 residues. CDR3 DNA: TGTGCCAGCAGTAGCTACGGGAATGAGCAGTTCTTC. Its protein is CASSSYGNEQFF.

This chain uses TRBV7-2 with TRBJ2-1; D not resolved. Germline V gene sequence: CDR1 SGHTA, CDR2 FQGNSA. The CDR3 loop spans 13 amino acids. V was clipped by 5 bases and J by 6 bases, with 11 bases between them. For the CDR3, the DNA is TGTGCCAGCAGCACCAGACTTAGCAATGAGCAGTTCTTC. Translating gives CASSTRLSNEQFF.

J is TRBJ2-1 and V is TRBV18; TRBD2 might be the D (6 bases). Germline CDR1 reads KGHSH; CDR2 reads LQKENI. Trimming shortened V by 1 base and J by 0 bases, and 13 bases separated the two germline ends. CDR3 size: 17 residues. CDR3 nucleotide sequence: TGTGCCAGCTCACCACTGAGCGGAGGGAGCTCCTACAATGAGCAGTTCTTC. Residues: CASSPLSGGSSYNEQFF.

The J gene is TRBJ1-2, the V gene TRBV6-2 or TRBV6-3; D not resolved. The length of the CDR3 is 13 residues. The germline V and J ends were trimmed by 6 bases and 2 bases, with 10 bases remaining between them. From germline, CDR1 is MNHEY and CDR2 SVGEGT. This CDR3 reads CASSSDLNYGYTF. CDR3 DNA sequence: TGTGCCAGCAGCTCGGACTTAAACTATGGCTACACCTTC.

This clone appeared once. V and J are TRBV7-6 and TRBJ2-1; 11 nucleotides agree with TRBD2. CDR3 length equals 17 residues. Germline CDR1 and CDR2: SGHVS and FNYEAQ. V dropped 5 bases and J dropped 2; count of bases not matched to a gene: 8. The CDR3 spells CASSPKTSGSPYNEQFF. The DNA for the CDR3 is TGTGCCAGCAGCCCCAAAACTAGCGGGAGCCCCTACAATGAGCAGTTCTTC. Full variable domain (remainder filled in from reference TRBV7-6 and TRBJ2-1): GAGVSQSPRYKVTKRGQDVALRCDPISGHVSLYWYRQALGQGPEFLTYFNYEAQQDKSGLPNDRFSAERPEGSISTLTIQRTEQRDSAMYRCASSPKTSGSPYNEQFFGPGTRLTVL.

The V gene is TRBV7-8, the J gene TRBJ2-3; D perhaps matches TRBD1 (5 bases). V gave up 1 base and J gave up 6 bases, with 8 bases separating them. CDR1 and CDR2 (germline): SGHVS, FQNEAQ. The CDR3 contains 13 residues. DNA for the CDR3: TGTGCCAGCAGCTTAGAGGGGCGCGATACGCAGTATTTT. This translates into CASSLEGRDTQYF.

The count of this clone is one. The genes are TRBV27 and TRBJ2-5, with a possible D match to TRBD1 (5 bases). Deletions cut 9 bases from V and 3 bases from J, with 23 bases between. Germline loops: CDR1 MNHEY, CDR2 SMNVEV (reference sequence). The CDR3 runs to 16 residues. The CDR3: CASVKGAGLGEETQYF. The CDR3 nucleotides are TGTGCCAGTGTGAAGGGTGCCGGGTTAGGGGAAGAGACCCAGTACTTC.

The chain uses TRBV4-3 and TRBJ2-7; D not certain. Trimming left V 1 base short and J 3 bases short, with 10 bases between. Germline V lookup: CDR1 LGHNA, CDR2 YSLEER. CDR3 size: 14 residues. The CDR3 coding sequence is TGCGCCAGCAGCCAAGGCCAGGATCACTACGAGCAGTACTTC. Its translation is CASSQGQDHYEQYF.

This clone was seen only a few times. V usage is TRBV5-8 and J usage is TRBJ2-1, with D tentatively TRBD2 (6 bases). Trimming cost V 4 bases and J 7 bases, with 12 bases left between them. Germline V gives CDR1 SGHTS, CDR2 YDEGEE. This CDR3 is 13 amino acids long. In DNA form, the CDR3 reads TGTGCCAGCAGCAACGGGGGACCTAATGAGCAGTTCTTC. It is translated as CASSNGGPNEQFF.

The rearrangement joins TRBV5-5 to TRBJ2-1, with D perhaps matching TRBD2 (7 bases). The V end lost 2 bases, the J end lost 10 bases, and 10 bases lay between the germline ends. CDR3 length: 12 residues. Germline CDR1 reads SGHKS; CDR2 reads YYEKEE (reference sequence). CDR3 residues: CASSLQGGEQFF. In DNA, the CDR3 is TGTGCCAGCAGCTTACAGGGAGGGGAGCAGTTCTTC.

The chain couples TRBV9 to TRBJ1-4; the D gene is possibly TRBD1 (5 bases). The CDR3 totals 15 residues. Germline V CDR1 and CDR2: SGDLS, YYNGEE. V lost 0 bases, J lost 4 bases, and 10 bases lay in between. The CDR3 DNA reads TGTGCCAGCAGCGTAGGGGGGGACTTTAATGAAAAACTGTTTTTT. Amino acid sequence: CASSVGGDFNEKLFF.

This rearrangement joins TRBV6-5 to TRBJ2-7, with 12 bases fitting TRBD2. V was pared by 7 bases and J by 6 bases, with 10 bases of the junction left unmatched. Germline V gives CDR1 MNHEY, CDR2 SVGAGI. There are 15 residues in the CDR3. Here the CDR3 reads CASIPTSGSFGEQYF. DNA for the CDR3: TGTGCCAGCATCCCGACTAGCGGGAGTTTCGGCGAGCAGTACTTC.

V usage is TRBV28 and J usage is TRBJ1-3; 9 bases match TRBD1. The CDR3 extends over 17 amino acids. V gave up 5 bases and J gave up 4 bases; unmatched junction bases: 12. The germline V gene encodes CDR1 MDHEN and CDR2 SYDVKM. The DNA of the CDR3 is TGTGCCAGCAGTCCTATGCCGGGGACAGGGATGGGAAACACCATATATTTT. Translating it yields CASSPMPGTGMGNTIYF.

The chain is built from TRBV28 and TRBJ1-5; 8 bases are a match to TRBD1. V lost 2 bases and J lost 1; bases outside the gene matches: 16. There are 20 residues in the CDR3. CDR1 is MDHEN and CDR2 is SYDVKM in the germline V gene. In DNA, the CDR3 is TGTGCCAGCAGTTTAGGGTCAGACAGGGGCCTTTTGAGAAGCAATCAGCCCCAGCATTTT. Translating gives CASSLGSDRGLLRSNQPQHF.